The rows below give T cell receptor beta chains drawn from one sample of a study of technical replicates of blood from a handful of donors. Libraries were prepared by immunoSEQ multiplex PCR; TCRdb keeps only in-frame clonotypes and omits some of them. The sample lists tens of thousands of clones; 90% to 95% were seen once. The sample comprised PBMCs. The origin of the receptors is a human donor in good health. Some clones in this sample may be carry-over from other donors' samples. The CDR3 runs from the conserved cysteine through the conserved F or W. D genes are given only for firm matches. Not all rows give a size; the values are once, few, many and, for expanded clones, a class.

V: TRBV6-6; J: TRBJ2-7; size: NA; D: TRBD2; CDR3: CASSYAGGPNEQYF; DNA: TGTGCCAGCAGTTACGCGGGGGGGCCGAACGAGCAGTACTTC
V: TRBV11-2; J: TRBJ2-1; size: NA; D: TRBD2; CDR3: CASSLAGGGNEQFF; DNA: TGTGCCAGCAGCTTGGCGGGCGGGGGGAATGAGCAGTTCTTC
V: TRBV5-1; J: TRBJ2-1; size: NA; D: NA; CDR3: CASSLGTYNEQFF; DNA: TGCGCCAGCAGCTTGGGGACATACAATGAGCAGTTCTTC
V: TRBV18; J: TRBJ1-1; size: NA; D: TRBD1; CDR3: CASSPGQGAFF; DNA: TGTGCCAGCTCACCCGGACAGGGAGCTTTCTTT
V: TRBV19; J: TRBJ1-1; size: NA; D: NA; CDR3: CASSIKGQLNTEAFF; DNA: TGTGCCAGTAGTATTAAAGGACAGCTTAACACTGAAGCTTTCTTT
V: TRBV4-2; J: TRBJ2-7; size: once; D: NA; CDR3: CASSQATGSPYEQYF; DNA: TGTGCCAGCAGCCAAGCGACAGGTTCCCCGTACGAGCAGTACTTC
V: TRBV7-9; J: TRBJ1-6; size: NA; D: NA; CDR3: CASTPPGSLDSPLHF; DNA: TGTGCCAGCACTCCCCCGGGGTCTTTGGATTCACCCCTCCACTTT
V: TRBV27; J: TRBJ2-1; size: NA; D: NA; CDR3: CASSKLLYNEQFF; DNA: TGTGCCAGCAGTAAATTATTGTACAATGAGCAGTTCTTC
V: TRBV19; J: TRBJ2-2; size: NA; D: NA; CDR3: CASSIALTGELFF; DNA: TGTGCCAGTAGTATAGCCTTAACCGGGGAGCTGTTTTTT
V: TRBV19; J: TRBJ2-7; size: NA; D: NA; CDR3: CASSNQADHQNTYEQYF; DNA: TGTGCCAGTAGTAACCAGGCAGACCACCAAAACACCTACGAGCAGTACTTC
V: TRBV7-2; J: TRBJ2-7; size: NA; D: TRBD1; CDR3: CASSRSGTVSYEQYF; DNA: TGTGCCAGCAGCCGCTCCGGGACAGTTTCCTACGAGCAGTACTTC
V: TRBV9; J: TRBJ2-3; size: NA; D: NA; CDR3: CASSVRDTDTQYF; DNA: TGTGCCAGCAGCGTCCGGGACACAGATACGCAGTATTTT
V: TRBV6-6; J: TRBJ2-1; size: NA; D: NA; CDR3: CASSQLAYNEQFF; DNA: TGTGCCAGCAGCCAACTAGCCTACAATGAGCAGTTCTTC
V: TRBV19; J: TRBJ1-5; size: NA; D: NA; CDR3: CASSNRQFQPQHF; DNA: TGTGCCAGTAGTAACCGACAGTTTCAGCCCCAGCATTTT
V: TRBV4-3; J: TRBJ2-6; size: NA; D: NA; CDR3: CASSQDLQVSGANVLTF; DNA: TGCGCCAGCAGCCAAGATCTTCAGGTCTCTGGGGCCAACGTCCTGACTTTC
V: TRBV5-4; J: TRBJ2-2; size: few; D: TRBD2; CDR3: CASSSALAGQNTGELFF; DNA: TGTGCCAGCAGCTCGGCACTAGCGGGGCAGAACACCGGGGAGCTGTTTTTT
V: TRBV7-9; J: TRBJ1-4; size: NA; D: NA; CDR3: CASSPRSFVGEKLFF; DNA: TGTGCCAGCAGCCCCCGTAGTTTCGTCGGTGAAAAACTGTTTTTT
V: TRBV14; J: TRBJ2-2; size: NA; D: NA; CDR3: CASSQVASGRGGELFF; DNA: TGTGCCAGCAGCCAAGTTGCGTCAGGGCGGGGCGGGGAGCTGTTTTTT
V: TRBV10-3; J: TRBJ1-2; size: NA; D: NA; CDR3: CAISPGPTGVHGYTF; DNA: TGTGCCATCAGCCCCGGGCCAACCGGGGTCCATGGCTACACCTTC
V: TRBV7-9; J: TRBJ2-7; size: NA; D: NA; CDR3: CASSVQQGRSEQYF; DNA: TGTGCCAGCAGCGTCCAACAGGGGAGGAGCGAGCAGTACTTC
V: TRBV5-1; J: TRBJ2-1; size: NA; D: TRBD2; CDR3: CASSLDGGRSNEQFF; DNA: TGCGCCAGCAGCTTGGATGGCGGGAGAAGTAATGAGCAGTTCTTC
V: TRBV7-6; J: TRBJ1-5; size: many; D: NA; CDR3: CASSLPGQPQHF; DNA: TGTGCCAGCAGCTTACCTGGCCAGCCCCAGCATTTT
V: TRBV2; J: TRBJ1-4; size: NA; D: NA; CDR3: CASGRRGAGGEKLFF; DNA: TGTGCCAGCGGGAGAAGAGGGGCCGGGGGGGAAAAACTGTTTTTT
V: TRBV15; J: TRBJ1-3; size: once; D: TRBD1; CDR3: CATSREGGVGNTIYF; DNA: TGTGCCACCAGCAGAGAAGGGGGCGTTGGAAACACCATATATTTT
V: TRBV5-4; J: TRBJ1-2; size: NA; D: NA; CDR3: CASSSGAFGYTF; DNA: TGTGCCAGCAGCTCTGGAGCGTTTGGCTACACCTTC
V: TRBV9; J: TRBJ1-1; size: medium-sized; D: NA; CDR3: CASSGGGAEAFF; DNA: TGTGCCAGCAGTGGAGGAGGGGCTGAAGCTTTCTTT
V: TRBV9; J: TRBJ1-4; size: once; D: NA; CDR3: CASSVDGTLSEKLFF; DNA: TGTGCCAGCAGCGTAGACGGGACTCTAAGCGAAAAACTGTTTTTT
V: TRBV6-5; J: TRBJ2-7; size: once; D: TRBD2; CDR3: CASRSGLAGTYEQYF; DNA: TGTGCCAGCAGATCGGGACTAGCGGGGACCTACGAGCAGTACTTC
V: TRBV4-3; J: TRBJ2-1; size: NA; D: NA; CDR3: CASSRGVSPYNEQFF; DNA: TGCGCCAGCAGCCGGGGGGTGTCGCCCTACAATGAGCAGTTCTTC
V: TRBV27; J: TRBJ2-1; size: NA; D: TRBD2; CDR3: CASSFGFRGTRGINEQFF; DNA: TGTGCCAGCAGTTTCGGGTTTCGCGGGACTAGAGGTATCAATGAGCAGTTCTTC
V: TRBV29-1; J: TRBJ1-1; size: NA; D: NA; CDR3: CSVDMGAQTRTEAFF; DNA: TGCAGCGTTGACATGGGGGCCCAAACGCGGACTGAAGCTTTCTTT
V: TRBV27; J: TRBJ2-7; size: once; D: TRBD2; CDR3: CASSLSPSGTYEQYF; DNA: TGTGCCAGCAGTTTATCGCCTAGCGGGACCTACGAGCAGTACTTC
V: TRBV4-2; J: TRBJ2-7; size: once; D: TRBD2; CDR3: CASSQYNAGTTYF; DNA: TGTGCCAGCAGCCAATACAACGCCGGGACTACCTACTTC
V: TRBV7-7; J: TRBJ2-3; size: NA; D: NA; CDR3: CASSSHIEGDTQYF; DNA: TGTGCCAGCAGCTCCCATATCGAGGGAGATACGCAGTATTTT
V: TRBV18; J: TRBJ1-5; size: NA; D: NA; CDR3: CASSPPGARESNQPQHF; DNA: TGTGCCAGCTCACCACCTGGAGCCCGAGAGTCCAATCAGCCCCAGCATTTT
V: TRBV5-1; J: TRBJ2-1; size: NA; D: TRBD2; CDR3: CASSLLAGGYNEQFF; DNA: TGCGCCAGCAGCTTACTAGCGGGGGGTTATAATGAGCAGTTCTTC
V: TRBV7-3; J: TRBJ2-1; size: NA; D: TRBD2; CDR3: CASSYLTGGASEQFF; DNA: TGTGCCAGCAGCTACTTGACCGGGGGGGCCAGTGAGCAGTTCTTC
V: TRBV15; J: TRBJ2-1; size: NA; D: TRBD2; CDR3: CATSPLGGSRNEQFF; DNA: TGTGCCACCAGCCCCTTGGGCGGGAGTCGCAATGAGCAGTTCTTC
V: TRBV5-1; J: TRBJ1-3; size: NA; D: NA; CDR3: CASSLDPGSSLSGNTIYF; DNA: TGCGCCAGCAGCTTGGATCCGGGGTCAAGCCTCTCTGGAAACACCATATATTTT
V: TRBV18; J: TRBJ1-5; size: NA; D: TRBD1; CDR3: CASSLGQGQGRSNQPQHF; DNA: TGTGCCAGCTCACTGGGACAGGGGCAGGGGCGAAGCAATCAGCCCCAGCATTTT
V: TRBV18; J: TRBJ1-5; size: NA; D: NA; CDR3: CASSPKWHF; DNA: TGTGCCAGCTCACCCAAATGGCATTTT
V: TRBV9; J: TRBJ1-6; size: NA; D: NA; CDR3: CASSVGQANSPLHF; DNA: TGTGCCAGCAGCGTAGGACAAGCCAATTCACCCCTCCACTTT
V: TRBV11-2; J: TRBJ2-5; size: NA; D: TRBD1; CDR3: CASSSGTGGVAQYF; DNA: TGTGCCAGCAGCTCAGGGACAGGCGGCGTGGCCCAGTACTTC
V: TRBV14; J: TRBJ2-7; size: NA; D: TRBD2; CDR3: CASSHWTRAGGPSEQYF; DNA: TGTGCCAGCAGCCACTGGACTAGAGCGGGGGGGCCGTCCGAGCAGTACTTC
V: TRBV4-2; J: TRBJ2-1; size: NA; D: NA; CDR3: CASSQDGGNEQFF; DNA: TGTGCCAGCAGCCAAGATGGGGGGAATGAGCAGTTCTTC
V: TRBV19; J: TRBJ1-2; size: once; D: NA; CDR3: CASSMGREDYGYTF; DNA: TGTGCCAGTAGTATGGGCAGGGAGGACTATGGCTACACCTTC
V: TRBV27; J: TRBJ2-1; size: NA; D: NA; CDR3: CASSSGASYNEQFF; DNA: TGTGCCAGCAGTTCGGGAGCCTCCTACAATGAGCAGTTCTTC
V: TRBV7-9; J: TRBJ1-4; size: NA; D: TRBD1; CDR3: CASSVDRALATNEKLFF; DNA: TGTGCCAGCAGCGTAGACAGGGCCCTTGCAACTAATGAAAAACTGTTTTTT
V: TRBV4-1; J: TRBJ1-4; size: NA; D: NA; CDR3: CASSQGQGGNEKLFF; DNA: TGCGCCAGCAGCCAAGGGCAGGGCGGTAATGAAAAACTGTTTTTT
V: TRBV11-3; J: TRBJ2-3; size: NA; D: TRBD2; CDR3: CASSLGEGTQYF; DNA: TGTGCCAGCAGCTTAGGGGAGGGGACGCAGTATTTT
V: TRBV4-1; J: TRBJ1-2; size: once; D: NA; CDR3: CASSQDISQGLGGYTF; DNA: TGCGCCAGCAGCCAAGATATTTCTCAGGGGCTTGGTGGCTACACCTTC